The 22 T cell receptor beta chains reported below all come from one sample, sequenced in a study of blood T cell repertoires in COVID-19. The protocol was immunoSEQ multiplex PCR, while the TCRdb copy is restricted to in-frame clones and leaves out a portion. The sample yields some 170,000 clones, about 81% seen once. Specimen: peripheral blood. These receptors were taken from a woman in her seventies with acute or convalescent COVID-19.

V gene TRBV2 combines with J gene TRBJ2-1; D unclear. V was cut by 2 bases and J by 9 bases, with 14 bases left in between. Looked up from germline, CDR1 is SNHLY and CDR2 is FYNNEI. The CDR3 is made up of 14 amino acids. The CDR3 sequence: CASSEYLDFGEQFF. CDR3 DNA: TGTGCCAGCAGTGAATATCTAGATTTCGGTGAGCAGTTCTTC.

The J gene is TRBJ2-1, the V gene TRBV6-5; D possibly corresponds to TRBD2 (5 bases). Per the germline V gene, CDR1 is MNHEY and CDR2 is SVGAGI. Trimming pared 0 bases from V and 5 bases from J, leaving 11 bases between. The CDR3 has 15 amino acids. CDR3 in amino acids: CASSYSMARDNEQFF. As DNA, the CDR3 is TGTGCCAGCAGTTACTCGATGGCGAGGGACAATGAGCAGTTCTTC.

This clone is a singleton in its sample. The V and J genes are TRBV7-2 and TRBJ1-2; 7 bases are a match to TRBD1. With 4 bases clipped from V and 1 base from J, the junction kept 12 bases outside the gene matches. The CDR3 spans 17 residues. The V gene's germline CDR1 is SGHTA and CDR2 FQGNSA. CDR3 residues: CASSSQGPDRYNYGYTF. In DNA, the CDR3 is TGTGCCAGCAGCTCTCAAGGCCCGGACAGGTATAACTATGGCTACACCTTC.

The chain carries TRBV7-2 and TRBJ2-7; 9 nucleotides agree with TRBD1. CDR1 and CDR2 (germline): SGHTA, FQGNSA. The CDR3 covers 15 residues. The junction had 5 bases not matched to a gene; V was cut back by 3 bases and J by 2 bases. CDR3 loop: CASSLGTGITYEQYF. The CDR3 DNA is TGTGCCAGCAGCTTGGGGACAGGGATAACCTACGAGCAGTACTTC.

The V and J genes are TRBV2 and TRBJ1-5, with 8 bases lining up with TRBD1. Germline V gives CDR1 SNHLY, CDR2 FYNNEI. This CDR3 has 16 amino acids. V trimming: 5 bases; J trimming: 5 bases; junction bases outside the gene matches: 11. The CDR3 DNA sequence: TGTGCCAGCAGTCTGATTTGGACAGGGCATTATCAGCCCCAGCATTTT. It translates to CASSLIWTGHYQPQHF.

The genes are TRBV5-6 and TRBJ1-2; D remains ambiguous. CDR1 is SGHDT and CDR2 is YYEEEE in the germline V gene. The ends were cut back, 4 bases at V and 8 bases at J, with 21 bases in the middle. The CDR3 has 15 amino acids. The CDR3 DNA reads TGTGCCAGCAGCCCCCCGGGAGGGTCAGTTCGCGGCTACACCTTC. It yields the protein CASSPPGGSVRGYTF.

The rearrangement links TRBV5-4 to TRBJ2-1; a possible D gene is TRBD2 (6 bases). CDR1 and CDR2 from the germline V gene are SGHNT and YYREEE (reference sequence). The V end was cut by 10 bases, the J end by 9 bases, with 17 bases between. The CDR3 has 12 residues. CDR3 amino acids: CAVARGSTEQFF. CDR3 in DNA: TGTGCCGTAGCCCGGGGGTCTACTGAGCAGTTCTTC.

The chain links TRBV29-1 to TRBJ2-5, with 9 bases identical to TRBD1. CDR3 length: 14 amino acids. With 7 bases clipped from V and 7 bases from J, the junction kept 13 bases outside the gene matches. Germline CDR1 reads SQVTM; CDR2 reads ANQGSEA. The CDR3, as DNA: TGCAGCGCTGTCCGGGGACAGGGCCAGAGGACCCAGTACTTC. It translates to CSAVRGQGQRTQYF.

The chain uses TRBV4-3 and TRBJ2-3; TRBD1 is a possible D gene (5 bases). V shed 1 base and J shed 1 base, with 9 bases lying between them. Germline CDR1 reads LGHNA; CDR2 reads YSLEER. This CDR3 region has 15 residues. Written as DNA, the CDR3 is TGCGCCAGCAGCCAAGGGGGCCAACGCACAGATACGCAGTATTTT. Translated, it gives CASSQGGQRTDTQYF.

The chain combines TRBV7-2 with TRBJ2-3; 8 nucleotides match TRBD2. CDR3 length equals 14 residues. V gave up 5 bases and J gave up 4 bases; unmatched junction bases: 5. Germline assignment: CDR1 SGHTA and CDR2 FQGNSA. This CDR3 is CASSEGLGPDTQYF. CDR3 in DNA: TGTGCCAGCAGCGAGGGACTAGGGCCAGATACGCAGTATTTT.

Here the CDR3 reads CASSTRPGNTEAFF. CDR3 DNA: TGTGCCAGTAGTACTCGACCGGGGAACACTGAAGCTTTCTTT. The rearrangement links TRBV19 to TRBJ1-1, with D hard to call. From germline, CDR1 is LNHDA and CDR2 SQIVND (reference sequence). Trimming left V 4 bases short and J 1 base short, with 10 bases between. The CDR3 is 14 residues long.

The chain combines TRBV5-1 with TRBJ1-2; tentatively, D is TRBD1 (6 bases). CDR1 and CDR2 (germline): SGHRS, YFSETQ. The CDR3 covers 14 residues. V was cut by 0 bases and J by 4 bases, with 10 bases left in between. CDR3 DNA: TGCGCCAGCAGCTTGGGAGGGGGTGTCTATGGCTACACCTTC. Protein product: CASSLGGGVYGYTF.

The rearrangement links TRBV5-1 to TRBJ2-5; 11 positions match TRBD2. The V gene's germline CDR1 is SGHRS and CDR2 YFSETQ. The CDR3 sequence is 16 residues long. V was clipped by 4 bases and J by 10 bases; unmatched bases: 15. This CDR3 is CASSDRVTSGKGDQYF. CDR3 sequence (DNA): TGCGCCAGCAGCGACAGGGTGACTAGCGGGAAGGGTGACCAGTACTTC.

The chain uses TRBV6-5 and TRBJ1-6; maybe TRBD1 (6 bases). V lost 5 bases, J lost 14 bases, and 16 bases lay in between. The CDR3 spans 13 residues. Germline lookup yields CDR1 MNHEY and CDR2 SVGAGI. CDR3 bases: TGTGCCAGCAGTAGGTCACAGGGACATACCCTCCACTTT. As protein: CASSRSQGHTLHF.

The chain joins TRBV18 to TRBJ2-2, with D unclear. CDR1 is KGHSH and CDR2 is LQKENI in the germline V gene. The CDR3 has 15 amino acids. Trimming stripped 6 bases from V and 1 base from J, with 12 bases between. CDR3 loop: CASSRLIRNTGELFF. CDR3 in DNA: TGTGCCAGCTCCCGGTTAATAAGGAACACCGGGGAGCTGTTTTTT.

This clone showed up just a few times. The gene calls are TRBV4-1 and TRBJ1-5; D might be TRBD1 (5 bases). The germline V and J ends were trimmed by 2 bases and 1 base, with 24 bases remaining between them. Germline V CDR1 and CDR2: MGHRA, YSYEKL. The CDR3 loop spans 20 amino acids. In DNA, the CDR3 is TGCGCCAGCAGCCAATTTCTGTATCGTCTTGGGGGGACGAGCAATCAGCCCCAGCATTTT. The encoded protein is CASSQFLYRLGGTSNQPQHF.

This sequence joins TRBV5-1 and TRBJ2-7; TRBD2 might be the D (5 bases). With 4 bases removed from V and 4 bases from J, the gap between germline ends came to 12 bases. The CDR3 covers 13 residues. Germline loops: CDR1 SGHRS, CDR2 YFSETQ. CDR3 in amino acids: CASSPIRGYEQYF. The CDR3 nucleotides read TGCGCCAGCAGCCCTATTCGGGGTTACGAGCAGTACTTC.

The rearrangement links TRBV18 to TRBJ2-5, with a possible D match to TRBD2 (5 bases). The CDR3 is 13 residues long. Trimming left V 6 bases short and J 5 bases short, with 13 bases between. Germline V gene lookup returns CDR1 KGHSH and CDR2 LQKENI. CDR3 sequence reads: CASSRVLIETQYF. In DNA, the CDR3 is TGTGCCAGCTCGAGGGTGTTGATTGAGACCCAGTACTTC.

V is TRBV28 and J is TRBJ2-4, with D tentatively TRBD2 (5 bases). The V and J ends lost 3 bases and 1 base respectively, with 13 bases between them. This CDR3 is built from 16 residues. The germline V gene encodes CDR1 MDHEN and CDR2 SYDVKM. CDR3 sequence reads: CASSLMGVAAKNIQYF. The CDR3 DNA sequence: TGTGCCAGCAGTTTGATGGGAGTCGCCGCCAAAAACATTCAGTACTTC.

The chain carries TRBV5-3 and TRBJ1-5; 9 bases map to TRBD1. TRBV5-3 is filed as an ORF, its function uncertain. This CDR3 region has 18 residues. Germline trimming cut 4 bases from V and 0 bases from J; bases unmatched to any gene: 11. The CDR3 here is CARSLSYRDRDSNQPQHF. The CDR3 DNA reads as TGTGCCAGAAGCCTTTCTTACCGGGACAGGGATAGCAATCAGCCCCAGCATTTT.

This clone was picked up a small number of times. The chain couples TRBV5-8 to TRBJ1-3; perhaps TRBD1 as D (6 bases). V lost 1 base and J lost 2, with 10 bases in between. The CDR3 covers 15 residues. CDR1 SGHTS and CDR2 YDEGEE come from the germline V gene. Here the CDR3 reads CASSLRSGAGNTIYF. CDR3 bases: TGTGCCAGCAGCTTGCGGTCAGGGGCTGGAAACACCATATATTTT.

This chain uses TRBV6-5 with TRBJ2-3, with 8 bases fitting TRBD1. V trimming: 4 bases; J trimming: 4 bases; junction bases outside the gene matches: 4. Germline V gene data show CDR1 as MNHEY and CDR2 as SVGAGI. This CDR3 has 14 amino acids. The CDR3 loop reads CASSFGQGADTQYF. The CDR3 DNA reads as TGTGCCAGCAGTTTCGGACAGGGCGCAGATACGCAGTATTTT.